This T cell receptor (beta chain) was recorded in a study of metastatic and nonmetastatic thyroid tumors. Overall study results and limits: Significantly greater TCR beta diversity was reportedly found in malignant thyroid tumors than in benign nodules (in blood and tumor).

The CDR3 is 15 residues long. Deletions cut 0 bases from V and 0 bases from J, with 9 bases between. Germline-derived CDR1 and CDR2 are DFQATT and SNEGSKA (reference sequence). In the authors' workflow: Researchers built a distant-metastasis classifier for papillary thyroid cancer that drew on CDR3 differences across clinicopathological groups. TCRdb reassembled clones from the PCR reads with MiXCR. In this record, the V and J calls reflect TCRdb's handling and not the investigators' own analysis. The sample has tens of thousands of clones; over 10% are singletons. Ahead of thyroid surgery, no patient had received treatment of any kind. In this sample, this clone turned up many times. Its target is not known.

The sequenced sample was blood. The rearrangement links TRBV20-1 to TRBJ2-1; D not certain. This receptor was identified in a male donor with papillary thyroid cancer or a benign thyroid nodule (not recorded which). Some clones in this sample may be carry-over from other donors' samples. The CDR3 loop is CSARDVQSSYNEQFF. DNA for the CDR3: TGCAGTGCTAGAGATGTCCAAAGCTCCTACAATGAGCAGTTCTTC.